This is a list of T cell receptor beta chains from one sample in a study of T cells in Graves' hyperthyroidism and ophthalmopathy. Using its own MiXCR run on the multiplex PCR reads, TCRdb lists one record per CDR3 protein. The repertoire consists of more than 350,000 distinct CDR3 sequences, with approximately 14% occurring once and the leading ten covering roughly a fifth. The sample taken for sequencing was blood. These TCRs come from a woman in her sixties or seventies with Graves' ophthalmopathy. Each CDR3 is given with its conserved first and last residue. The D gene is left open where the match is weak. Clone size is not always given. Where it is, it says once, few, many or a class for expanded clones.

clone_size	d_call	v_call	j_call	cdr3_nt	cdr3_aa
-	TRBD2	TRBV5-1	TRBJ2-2	TGCGCCAGCAGACCACTAGCGGGAGTAACCGGGGAGCTGTTTTTT	CASRPLAGVTGELFF
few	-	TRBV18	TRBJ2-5	TGTGCCAGCTCACCCGATATAGAAGAGACCCAGTACTTC	CASSPDIEETQYF
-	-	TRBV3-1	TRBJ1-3	TGTGCCAGCAGCCCCAGCCGGGGATGGGGAAACACCATATATTTT	CASSPSRGWGNTIYF
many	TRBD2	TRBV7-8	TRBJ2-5	TGTGCCAGCAGCTTACGGGGGGACCAAGAGACCCAGTACTTC	CASSLRGDQETQYF
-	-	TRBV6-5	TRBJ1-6	TGTGCCAGCAGTAACGGGACTCCTGATAGATCACCCCTCCACTTT	CASSNGTPDRSPLHF
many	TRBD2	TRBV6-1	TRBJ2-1	TGTGCCAGCAGTGAGCCGGGACTAGGTTTCAATGAGCAGTTCTTC	CASSEPGLGFNEQFF
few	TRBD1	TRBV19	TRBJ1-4	TGTGCCAGTAGAAACGGACAGGGTGGAGAAAAACTGTTTTTT	CASRNGQGGEKLFF
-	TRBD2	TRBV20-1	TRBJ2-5	TGCGCCAAAAAAAGGGCCTGGGCTAGCGGGGGGGAGACCCAGTACTTC	CAKKRAWASGGETQYF
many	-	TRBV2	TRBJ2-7	TGTGCCAGCTTGGCCGTCGGTTCCTACGAGCAGTACTTC	CASLAVGSYEQYF
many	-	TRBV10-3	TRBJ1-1	TGTGCCATCAGTGAGTCGACACGGACGAACACTGAAGCTTTCTTT	CAISESTRTNTEAFF
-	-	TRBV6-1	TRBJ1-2	TGTGCCATCACAGGGTGGTATGGCTACACCTTC	CAITGWYGYTF
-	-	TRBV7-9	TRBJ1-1	TGTGCCAGCAGATGGGGGGGGATTAACACTGAAGCTTTCTTT	CASRWGGINTEAFF
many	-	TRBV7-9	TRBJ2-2	TGTGCCAGCAGCTTAGATCAAAGCCGCACCGGGGAGCTGTTTTTT	CASSLDQSRTGELFF
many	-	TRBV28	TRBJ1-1	TGTGCCAGCGGGCCTCGGCGAAGTACTGAAGCTTTCTTT	CASGPRRSTEAFF
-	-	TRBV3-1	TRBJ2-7	TGTGCCAGCAGCTTACAGAGTTACAAGCAGTACTTC	CASSLQSYKQYF
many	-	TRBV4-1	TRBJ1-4	TGCGCCAGCAGCCAAGAGGGGCCCGGGACCTTTAGTACAACTAATGAAAAACTGTTTTTT	CASSQEGPGTFSTTNEKLFF
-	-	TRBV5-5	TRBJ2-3	TGTGCCAGCAGCGCGGACACCCTACCGGGGACAGATACGCAGTATTTT	CASSADTLPGTDTQYF